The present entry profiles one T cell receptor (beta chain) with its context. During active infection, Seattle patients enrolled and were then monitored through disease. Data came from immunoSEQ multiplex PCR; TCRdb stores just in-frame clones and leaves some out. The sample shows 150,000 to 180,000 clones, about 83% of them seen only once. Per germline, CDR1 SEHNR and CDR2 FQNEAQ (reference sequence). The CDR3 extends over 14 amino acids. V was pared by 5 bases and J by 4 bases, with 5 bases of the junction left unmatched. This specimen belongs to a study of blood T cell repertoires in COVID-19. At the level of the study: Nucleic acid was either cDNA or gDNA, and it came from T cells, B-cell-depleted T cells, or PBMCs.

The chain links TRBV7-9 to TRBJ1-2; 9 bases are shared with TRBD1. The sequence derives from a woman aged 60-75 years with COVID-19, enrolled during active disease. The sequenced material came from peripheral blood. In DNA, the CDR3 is TGTGCCAGCAGCCCTCACAGGGGGCCCTATGGCTACACCTTC. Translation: CASSPHRGPYGYTF.